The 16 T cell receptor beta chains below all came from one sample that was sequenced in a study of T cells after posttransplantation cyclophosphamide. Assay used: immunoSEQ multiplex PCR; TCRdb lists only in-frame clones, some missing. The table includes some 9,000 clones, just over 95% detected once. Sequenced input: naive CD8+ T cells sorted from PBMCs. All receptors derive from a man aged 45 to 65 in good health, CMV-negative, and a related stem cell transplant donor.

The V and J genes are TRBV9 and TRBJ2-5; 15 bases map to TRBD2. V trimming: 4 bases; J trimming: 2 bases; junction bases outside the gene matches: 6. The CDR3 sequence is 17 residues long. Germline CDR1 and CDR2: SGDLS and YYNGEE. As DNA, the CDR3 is TGTGCCAGCAGCCCGGGACTAGCGGGGGGATCTCAAGAGACCCAGTACTTC. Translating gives CASSPGLAGGSQETQYF.

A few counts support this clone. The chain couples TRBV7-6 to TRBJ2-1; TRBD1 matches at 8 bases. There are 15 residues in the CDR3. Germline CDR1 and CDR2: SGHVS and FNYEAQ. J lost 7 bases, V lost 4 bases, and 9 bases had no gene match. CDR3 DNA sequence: TGTGCCAGCAGCTCCCTCCGGGACAGGACTAATGAGCAGTTCTTC. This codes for CASSSLRDRTNEQFF. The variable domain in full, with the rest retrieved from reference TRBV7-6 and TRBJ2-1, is GAGVSQSPRYKVTKRGQDVALRCDPISGHVSLYWYRQALGQGPEFLTYFNYEAQQDKSGLPNDRFSAERPEGSISTLTIQRTEQRDSAMYRCASSSLRDRTNEQFFGPGTRLTVL.

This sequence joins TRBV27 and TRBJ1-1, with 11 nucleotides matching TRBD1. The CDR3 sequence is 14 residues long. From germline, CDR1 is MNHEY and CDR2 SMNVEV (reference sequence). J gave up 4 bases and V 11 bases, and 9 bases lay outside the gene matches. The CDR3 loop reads CASWTGGAFTEAFF. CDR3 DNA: TGTGCCTCCTGGACAGGGGGCGCATTCACTGAAGCTTTCTTT.

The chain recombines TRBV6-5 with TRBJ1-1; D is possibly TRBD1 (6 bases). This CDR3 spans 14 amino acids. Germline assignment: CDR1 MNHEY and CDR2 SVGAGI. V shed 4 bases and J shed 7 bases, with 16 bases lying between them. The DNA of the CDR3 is TGTGCCAGCAGTTCGATTACAGGGCTGGTTGAAGCTTTCTTT. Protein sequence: CASSSITGLVEAFF.

The CDR3 region is CASSSQGAGTEAFF. The CDR3 DNA reads TGCGCCAGCAGCTCACAGGGGGCCGGCACTGAAGCTTTCTTT. The rearrangement joins TRBV5-1 to TRBJ1-1, with 9 bases matching TRBD1. V shed 3 bases, J shed 4 bases, and the junction held 4 bases outside the gene matches. The CDR3 has 14 residues. Germline-derived CDR1 and CDR2 are SGHRS and YFSETQ.

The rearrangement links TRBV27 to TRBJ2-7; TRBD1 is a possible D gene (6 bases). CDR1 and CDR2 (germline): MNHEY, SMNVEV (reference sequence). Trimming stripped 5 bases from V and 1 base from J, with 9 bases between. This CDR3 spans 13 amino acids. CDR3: CASSPGVSYEQYF. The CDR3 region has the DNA TGTGCCAGCAGTCCAGGGGTATCCTACGAGCAGTACTTC.

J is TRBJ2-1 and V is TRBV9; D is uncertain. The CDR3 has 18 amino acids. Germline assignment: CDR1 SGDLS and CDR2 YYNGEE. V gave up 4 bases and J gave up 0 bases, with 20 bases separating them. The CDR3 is CASSHTAEAGFSYNEQFF. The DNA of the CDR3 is TGTGCCAGCAGCCATACCGCCGAGGCCGGCTTCTCCTACAATGAGCAGTTCTTC.

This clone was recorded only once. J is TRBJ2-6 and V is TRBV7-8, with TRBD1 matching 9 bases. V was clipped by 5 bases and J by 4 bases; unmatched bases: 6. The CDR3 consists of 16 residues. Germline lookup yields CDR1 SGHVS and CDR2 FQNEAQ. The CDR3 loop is CASSPGQGSGANVLTF. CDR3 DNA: TGTGCCAGCAGCCCGGGACAGGGATCCGGGGCCAACGTCCTGACTTTC.

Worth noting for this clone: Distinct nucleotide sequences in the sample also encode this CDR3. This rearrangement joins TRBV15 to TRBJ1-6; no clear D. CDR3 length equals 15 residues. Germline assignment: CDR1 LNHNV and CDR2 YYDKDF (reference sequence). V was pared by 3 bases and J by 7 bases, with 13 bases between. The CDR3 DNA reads TGTGCCACCAGCAGGGAGGGAACCGCGAATTCACCCCTCCACTTT. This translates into CATSREGTANSPLHF.

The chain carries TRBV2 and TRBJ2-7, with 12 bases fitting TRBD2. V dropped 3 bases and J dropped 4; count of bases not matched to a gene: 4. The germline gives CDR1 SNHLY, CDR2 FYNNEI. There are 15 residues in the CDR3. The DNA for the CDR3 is TGTGCCAGCAGTGAGGCTAGCGGGGGGGCGTACGAGCAGTACTTC. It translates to CASSEASGGAYEQYF.

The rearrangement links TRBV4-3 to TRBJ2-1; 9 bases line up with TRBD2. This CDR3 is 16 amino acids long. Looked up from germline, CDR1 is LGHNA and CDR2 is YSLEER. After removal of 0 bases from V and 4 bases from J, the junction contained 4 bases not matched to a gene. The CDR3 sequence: CASSQDGAGGYNEQFF. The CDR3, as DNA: TGCGCCAGCAGCCAAGACGGGGCGGGGGGGTACAATGAGCAGTTCTTC.

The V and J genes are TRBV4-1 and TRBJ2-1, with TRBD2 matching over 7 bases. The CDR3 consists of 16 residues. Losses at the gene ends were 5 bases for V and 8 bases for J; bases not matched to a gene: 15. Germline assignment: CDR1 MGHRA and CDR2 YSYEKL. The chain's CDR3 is CASSTTLAVTGYEQFF. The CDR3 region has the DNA TGCGCCAGCAGCACAACCCTAGCGGTCACCGGGTATGAGCAGTTCTTC.

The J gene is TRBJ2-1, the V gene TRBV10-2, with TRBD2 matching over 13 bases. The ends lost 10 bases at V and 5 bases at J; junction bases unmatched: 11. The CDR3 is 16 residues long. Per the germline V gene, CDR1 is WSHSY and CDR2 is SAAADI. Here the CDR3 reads CATYRTSGSQNNEQFF. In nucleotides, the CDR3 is TGCGCCACCTACCGGACTAGCGGGAGTCAGAACAATGAGCAGTTCTTC.

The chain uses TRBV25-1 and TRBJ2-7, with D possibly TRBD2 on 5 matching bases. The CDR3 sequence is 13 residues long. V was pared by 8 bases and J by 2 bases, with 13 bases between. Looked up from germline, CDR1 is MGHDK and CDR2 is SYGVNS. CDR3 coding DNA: TGTGCCAGCGGGGAGCACCGCACCTACGAGCAGTACTTC. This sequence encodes CASGEHRTYEQYF.

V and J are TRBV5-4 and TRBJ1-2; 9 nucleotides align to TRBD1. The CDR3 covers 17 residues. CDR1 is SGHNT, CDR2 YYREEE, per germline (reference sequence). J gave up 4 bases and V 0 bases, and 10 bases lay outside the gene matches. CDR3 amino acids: CASSLGGTGGAFYGYTF. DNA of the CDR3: TGTGCCAGCAGCTTGGGGGGAACAGGGGGCGCGTTCTATGGCTACACCTTC.

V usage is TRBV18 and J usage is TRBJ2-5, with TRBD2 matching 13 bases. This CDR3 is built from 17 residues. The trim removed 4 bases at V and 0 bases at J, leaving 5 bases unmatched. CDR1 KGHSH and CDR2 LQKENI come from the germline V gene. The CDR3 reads CASSHGLAGVDQETQYF. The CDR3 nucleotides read TGTGCCAGCTCACACGGACTAGCGGGAGTGGACCAAGAGACCCAGTACTTC.